This TCR beta chain was sequenced in a study of blood T cell repertoires in COVID-19. Study summary: Acute-phase and convalescent COVID-19 samples originated in the United States, Italy and Spain. T cells, B-cell-depleted T cells, or PBMCs provided the cDNA or gDNA that served as material.

Germline-derived CDR1 and CDR2 are LNHNV and YYDKDF (reference sequence). The CDR3 length is 17 residues. V trimming: 0 bases; J trimming: 5 bases; junction bases outside the gene matches: 7. Original methodology: Nucleated cell counts were estimated from reference gene primer amplification. Generated by immunoSEQ multiplex PCR, the TCRdb table keeps only in-frame clones and is missing some. Clonal size and the V and J genes are those of that table, whereas D and trimming came from the DNA. This table holds a few hundred thousand clones, less than 85% found once. The clonotype was recovered from a woman in her late teens or twenties with acute or convalescent COVID-19. The chain is built from TRBV15 and TRBJ2-1; 10 bases fit TRBD1. Sample: peripheral blood. CDR3 nucleotide sequence: TGTGCCACCAGCAGAGAGGCCGGGACAGGGGTCCACAATGAGCAGTTCTTC. This translates into CATSREAGTGVHNEQFF.